These 20 T cell receptor beta chains share one sample of origin, sequenced in a study of cytomegalovirus exposure and HLA in healthy donors (TCRdb year 2017). Library generation was performed with the immunoSEQ multiplex PCR assay. For the multiplex PCR, a mixture combining 60 forward primers for TCR Vbeta segments and 13 reverse primers for TCR Jbeta segments was used. The table comes from immuneACCESS by way of TCRdb, which keeps in-frame sequences with V and J called. Part of the clones is missing from these tables; in studies checked, under half for an unresolved V gene and the rest for unknown reasons. This sample has 110,000 or so clones in its table, and approximately 76% of those were observed once. About 16% of the sample goes to the ten largest clones. Sequencing input: PBMCs. Receptor source: a man in his forties or fifties in good health and CMV-seropositive.

This clone has more than one count but fewer than ten. The chain combines TRBV6-1 with TRBJ2-1; 9 bases are a match to TRBD2. CDR1 is MNHNS, CDR2 SASEGT, per germline. CDR3 size: 19 residues. V shed 5 bases and J 0 bases; nucleotides not matched to a gene: 14. Here the CDR3 reads CASSKGGGGALNSYNEQFF. CDR3 DNA sequence: TGTGCCAGCAGTAAAGGGGGCGGGGGGGCCCTAAACTCCTACAATGAGCAGTTCTTC.

This chain connects TRBV27 to TRBJ2-4; TRBD1 is a possible D gene (6 bases). The V gene's germline CDR1 is MNHEY and CDR2 SMNVEV (reference sequence). The V end was cut by 8 bases, the J end by 8 bases, with 22 bases between. The CDR3 extends over 15 amino acids. CDR3 sequence (DNA): TGTGCCAGCGCAGGGGCGGGTATACCGATTGACATTCAGTACTTC. Amino acid sequence: CASAGAGIPIDIQYF.

This sequence joins TRBV2 and TRBJ2-2; D remains unclear. The germline V gene has CDR1 SNHLY and CDR2 FYNNEI. Trimming removed 6 bases from V and 5 bases from J, with 7 bases in between. This CDR3 spans 12 amino acids. DNA of the CDR3: TGTGCCAGCAGCCAGACTACCGGGGAGCTGTTTTTT. It encodes CASSQTTGELFF.

This chain joins TRBV7-2 and TRBJ2-1; TRBD2 might be the D (5 bases). This CDR3 comprises 17 residues. Deletions cut 7 bases from V and 0 bases from J, with 19 bases between. CDR1 and CDR2 from the germline V gene are SGHTA and FQGNSA. CDR3 in amino acids: CASTGVASLSSYNEQFF. The CDR3 DNA reads as TGTGCCAGCACCGGGGTGGCGTCTTTGAGCTCCTACAATGAGCAGTTCTTC.

A single count supports this clone. The chain recombines TRBV7-9 with TRBJ2-1, with no clear D. The CDR3 contains 14 residues. Germline CDR1 is SEHNR and CDR2 is FQNEAQ (reference sequence). Trimming cost V 2 bases and J 0 bases, with 5 bases left between them. In nucleotides, the CDR3 is TGTGCCAGCAGCTTACTTAGCTCCTACAATGAGCAGTTCTTC. Protein product: CASSLLSSYNEQFF.

The genes are TRBV29-1 and TRBJ2-1, with D possibly being TRBD2 (6 bases). V lost 1 base and J 5 bases, leaving 12 bases between the germline ends. This CDR3 has 14 residues. Per germline, CDR1 SQVTM and CDR2 ANQGSEA. The CDR3 coding sequence is TGCAGCGTTGAAGTTCGGGAGTGGAACAATGAGCAGTTCTTC. Protein product: CSVEVREWNNEQFF.

This rearrangement joins TRBV7-8 to TRBJ2-1; TRBD2 is a possible D gene (6 bases). This CDR3 region has 16 residues. V was trimmed by 1 base and J by 7 bases, leaving 17 bases between them. Germline CDR1 and CDR2: SGHVS and FQNEAQ. The CDR3 DNA reads as TGTGCCAGCAGCTTAGGTGGGGGACTTAGTACAAATGAGCAGTTCTTC. Translated, it gives CASSLGGGLSTNEQFF.

The gene calls are TRBV10-3 and TRBJ2-5; no reliable D call. The germline V gene has CDR1 ENHRY and CDR2 SYGVKD. The V gene lost 6 bases and the J gene lost 11 bases, with 13 bases spanning the gap. This CDR3 has 11 amino acids. CDR3 protein: CAIRGGEEQYF. The CDR3 DNA sequence: TGTGCCATCAGGGGTGGAGAAGAGCAGTACTTC.

The chain employs TRBV15 and TRBJ1-2, with 8 bases lining up with TRBD1. The V gene end was trimmed by 0 bases and the J gene end by 9 bases; junction bases not matched to a gene: 9. This CDR3 spans 15 amino acids. CDR1 and CDR2 (germline): LNHNV, YYDKDF (reference sequence). In DNA form, the CDR3 reads TGTGCCACCAGCAGAGATTCTGGACAGGGCACGAGCTACACCTTC. Its protein product is CATSRDSGQGTSYTF.

CDR3 loop: CASSLRLAFYEQYF. CDR3 DNA sequence: TGTGCCAGCAGTTTAAGACTAGCGTTCTACGAGCAGTACTTC. The V call is TRBV28, the J call TRBJ2-7, with TRBD2 matching 8 bases. The CDR3 contains 14 residues. V dropped 2 bases and J dropped 3; count of bases not matched to a gene: 3. CDR1 MDHEN and CDR2 SYDVKM come from the germline V gene.

This chain connects TRBV11-2 to TRBJ2-7, with unresolved D. V lost 0 bases, J lost 4 bases, and 4 bases lay in between. Looked up from germline, CDR1 is SGHAT and CDR2 is FQNNGV. The CDR3 loop spans 12 amino acids. In DNA, the CDR3 is TGTGCCAGCAGCTTAGACAGGTACGAGCAGTACTTC. Protein product: CASSLDRYEQYF.

There are a few counts of this clone. CDR3: CASSPGMGFSAEAFF. The CDR3 region has the DNA TGTGCCAGCAGCCCAGGTATGGGTTTTAGCGCTGAAGCTTTCTTT. The chain employs TRBV7-7 and TRBJ1-1; D is unclear. The germline V and J ends were trimmed by 5 bases and 6 bases, with 19 bases remaining between them. There are 15 residues in the CDR3. Germline loops: CDR1 SSHAT, CDR2 FNYEAQ (reference sequence).

This clone was detected once. The V call is TRBV13, the J call TRBJ1-2; possible D gene TRBD1, 5 bases. The V and J ends lost 1 base and 7 bases respectively, with 10 bases between them. Germline V gene sequence: CDR1 PRHDT, CDR2 FYEKMQ (reference sequence). The CDR3 length is 13 residues. The CDR3 sequence is CASSLVGAFGYTF. CDR3 DNA: TGTGCCAGCAGCTTAGTAGGGGCGTTTGGCTACACCTTC.

The CDR3 DNA sequence: TGTGCCAGCAGTTCGAACAGGGTCGGCTACACCTTC. It encodes CASSSNRVGYTF. This chain connects TRBV27 to TRBJ1-2, with TRBD1 as a possible D gene (6 bases). Trimming pared 4 bases from V and 8 bases from J, leaving 11 bases between. Germline V gene sequence: CDR1 MNHEY, CDR2 SMNVEV (reference sequence). The CDR3 is 12 residues long.

V is TRBV6-5 and J is TRBJ1-1; D is unclear. Trimming took 4 bases from V and 0 from J, leaving 12 bases between them. This CDR3 spans 15 amino acids. The germline V gene encodes CDR1 MNHEY and CDR2 SVGAGI. This CDR3 reads CASSSHRSLNTEAFF. The CDR3, as DNA: TGTGCCAGCAGTTCACATCGCTCATTGAACACTGAAGCTTTCTTT.

For the CDR3, the DNA is TGTGCCAGCAGTGACTCGGGAACACCGGACGGGACCTACGAGCAGTACTTC. Its protein is CASSDSGTPDGTYEQYF. The chain links TRBV6-4 to TRBJ2-7; D is possibly TRBD2 (5 bases). V was pared by 0 bases and J by 2 bases, with 17 bases between. CDR1 is MRHNA and CDR2 is SNTAGT in the germline V gene. CDR3 length: 17 residues.

CDR3 loop: CASSLRGTHYTDTQYF. The CDR3 DNA is TGTGCCAGCAGTTTAAGGGGGACCCACTATACAGATACGCAGTATTTT. This rearrangement joins TRBV27 to TRBJ2-3; weak D call: TRBD1 (6 bases). CDR3 length equals 16 residues. Germline V lookup: CDR1 MNHEY, CDR2 SMNVEV (reference sequence). Between the trimmed V and J ends, which lost 2 bases and 3 bases, there was a span of 15 bases.

This clone was detected only a few times. This chain connects TRBV11-2 to TRBJ2-3; 8 nucleotides align to TRBD2. The germline V gene has CDR1 SGHAT and CDR2 FQNNGV. Germline trimming cut 6 bases from V and 5 bases from J; bases unmatched to any gene: 10. The CDR3 sequence is 15 residues long. CDR3 bases: TGTGCCAGCAGACGACCGGGGGGGCCAAGAGATACGCAGTATTTT. This codes for CASRRPGGPRDTQYF.

This chain links TRBV5-1 with TRBJ2-2, with D perhaps TRBD2 (6 bases). The germline V and J ends were trimmed by 6 bases and 5 bases, with 14 bases remaining between them. CDR3 length equals 14 residues. The germline V gene has CDR1 SGHRS and CDR2 YFSETQ. CDR3 loop: CASTRGGGTGELFF. As DNA, the CDR3 is TGCGCCAGCACCCGCGGTGGAGGGACCGGGGAGCTGTTTTTT.

The chain links TRBV2 to TRBJ2-7, with 8 bases matching TRBD1. CDR1 is SNHLY, CDR2 FYNNEI, per germline. V gave up 6 bases and J gave up 12 bases; unmatched junction bases: 10. The CDR3 totals 12 residues. The CDR3 DNA sequence: TGTGCCAGCAGCATTCTAACAGGGGGACGGTACTTC. This codes for CASSILTGGRYF.